This T cell receptor beta chain was sequenced during a study of T-cell reconstitution after alpha-beta-depleted transplantation in children. This CDR3 contains 17 residues. Trimming removed 3 bases from V and 0 bases from J; junction bases left unmatched: 8. From germline, CDR1 is MDHEN and CDR2 SYDVKM. Unique molecular identifiers tagged the TCRbeta library. Via MiXCR, TCRdb re-called the PCR reads, giving one row per CDR3 protein. The data contain about 540,000 distinct CDR3 sequences, approximately 30% of them singletons. General study findings and limits: As was reported, about two months after transplant, alpha-beta T cells came from several hundred expanded graft clones. Newly generated T cells supplied most T-cell counts and diversity one year post-transplant.

Of note for this clonotype: Its antigen is undetermined.

This sequence originates from a boy younger than two with Wiskott-Aldrich syndrome, due to receive a stem cell transplant. The rearrangement links TRBV28 to TRBJ2-3; TRBD2 matches 8 bases. The source material was PBMCs, sampled before TCRalphabeta/CD19-depleted stem cell transplant. CDR3 amino acids: CASSFVLAVLSTDTQYF. CDR3 bases: TGTGCCAGCAGTTTCGTACTAGCGGTTCTTAGCACAGATACGCAGTATTTT. The full variable domain, completed using reference TRBV28 and TRBJ2-3, is DVKVTQSSRYLVKRTGEKVFLECVQDMDHENMFWYRQDPGLGLRLIYFSYDVKMKEKGDIPEGYSVSREKKERFSLILESASTNQTSMYLCASSFVLAVLSTDTQYFGPGTRLTVL.